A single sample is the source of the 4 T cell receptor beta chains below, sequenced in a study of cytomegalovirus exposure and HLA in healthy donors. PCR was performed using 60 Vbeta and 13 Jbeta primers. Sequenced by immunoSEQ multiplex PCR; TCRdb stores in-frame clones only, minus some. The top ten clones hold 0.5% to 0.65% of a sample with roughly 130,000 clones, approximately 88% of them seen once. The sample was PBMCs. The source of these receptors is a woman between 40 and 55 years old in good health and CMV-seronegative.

CDR3 sequence (DNA): TGCGCCAGCAGCTTGGTGCCCGGGGAGCGGGTCGGCGAGCAGTACTTC. Protein: CASSLVPGERVGEQYF. The chain couples TRBV5-1 to TRBJ2-7; maybe TRBD2 (6 bases). Deletions cut 0 bases from V and 6 bases from J, with 19 bases between. CDR1 is SGHRS and CDR2 is YFSETQ in the germline V gene. The CDR3 totals 16 residues.

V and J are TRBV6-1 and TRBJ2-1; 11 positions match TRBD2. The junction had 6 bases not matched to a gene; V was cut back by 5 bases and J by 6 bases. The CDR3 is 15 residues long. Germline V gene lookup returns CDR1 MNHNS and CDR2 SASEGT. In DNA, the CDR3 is TGTGCCAGCAGTTTAGCGGGAGGGCCCCGCAATGAGCAGTTCTTC. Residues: CASSLAGGPRNEQFF.

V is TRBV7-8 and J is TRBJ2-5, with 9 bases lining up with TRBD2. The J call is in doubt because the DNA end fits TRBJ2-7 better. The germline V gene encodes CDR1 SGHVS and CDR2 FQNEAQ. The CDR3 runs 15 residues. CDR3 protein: CASSFVAGATYEQYF. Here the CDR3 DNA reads TGTGCCAGCAGCTTTGTAGCGGGAGCGACGTACGAGCAGTACTTC.

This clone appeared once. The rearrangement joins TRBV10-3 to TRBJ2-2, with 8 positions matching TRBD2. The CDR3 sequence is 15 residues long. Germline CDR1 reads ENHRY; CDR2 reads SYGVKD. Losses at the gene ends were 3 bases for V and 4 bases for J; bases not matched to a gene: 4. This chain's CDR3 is CAISEGAGGTGELFF. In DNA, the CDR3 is TGTGCCATCAGTGAAGGGGCGGGGGGCACCGGGGAGCTGTTTTTT.